Below, 14 T cell receptor beta chains from the same sample are listed, as sequenced in a study of T cells in women clearing cervical HPV infection. TCRdb keeps only in-frame clones here, not all; method: immunoSEQ multiplex PCR. Seen in this sample are around 39,000 clones; the ten most common clones hold under 8.5%. Sequenced sample: blood buffy coat. These receptor sequences come from a woman aged 18-70 years with a cervical HPV16 infection that either progressed to CIN3+ or cleared (not recorded which).

A word on this clone: Read data end 3 residues before the CDR3 end; the end is taken from the germline J gene. The rearrangement uses TRBV5-6 and TRBJ1-6; D perhaps matches TRBD1 (6 bases). Germline V gives CDR1 SGHDT, CDR2 YYEEEE. The CDR3 is made up of 15 amino acids. V was pared by 3 bases and J by 8 bases, with 15 bases between. The chain's CDR3 is CASSSGGGPDSPLHF. CDR3 DNA (partial): TGTGCCAGCAGCTCGGGGGGGGGCCCCGATTCACCC.

The covered CDR3 bases are TGCAGTGCCCTGGGACAGCCGAACACCGGGGAG. It codes for CSALGQPNTGE. The full CDR3 protein is CSALGQPNTGELFF. The V call is TRBV20-1, the J call TRBJ2-2; 7 bases agree with TRBD1. The observed sequence ends 3 residues before the CDR3 terminus, with the missing tail filled in from the germline J gene. Trimming cost V 6 bases and J 0 bases; bases outside gene matches: 4. In germline, CDR1 is DFQATT, CDR2 SNEGSKA (reference sequence). CDR3 length equals 14 residues.

In the case of this clone: The observed sequence ends 3 residues before the CDR3 terminus, with the missing tail filled in from the germline J gene. J is TRBJ2-3 and V is TRBV5-1; a possible D gene is TRBD2 (5 bases). The germline V gene encodes CDR1 SGHRS and CDR2 YFSETQ. With 0 bases removed from V and 1 base from J, the gap between germline ends came to 6 bases. CDR3 length equals 14 residues. This CDR3 reads CASSLAGGTDTQYF. CDR3 DNA (partial): TGCGCCAGCAGCTTGGCCGGGGGCACAGATACG.

Comments on this clone: The CDR3 end falls 3 residues outside the read, so it is completed with the germline J gene. The chain links TRBV7-9 to TRBJ2-7; 8 bases are a match to TRBD1. This CDR3 is built from 13 residues. CDR1 is SEHNR and CDR2 is FQNEAQ in the germline V gene (reference sequence). The trim removed 7 bases at V and 1 base at J, leaving 3 bases unmatched. CDR3 bases read: TGTGCCAGCACCCAGGGGGCTTCCTACGAG. Encoded protein: CASTQGASYE. The whole CDR3 protein reads CASTQGASYEQYF.

Worth noting for this clone: The sequence runs out 3 residues before the end of the CDR3; the remainder is reconstructed from the germline J gene. The J gene is TRBJ2-1, the V gene TRBV6-1, with 7 positions matching TRBD2. Germline values: CDR1 MNHNS, CDR2 SASEGT. Germline trimming cut 1 base from V and 8 bases from J; bases unmatched to any gene: 11. The CDR3 is made up of 16 amino acids. The CDR3 loop is CASSEVIGGGYYEQFF. CDR3 DNA, as far as it was read: TGTGCCAGCAGTGAAGTGATCGGCGGGGGTTATTATGAG.

With regard to this clone: Sequencing ends 3 residues short of the CDR3 end; the germline J gene provides the rest. V is TRBV5-1 and J is TRBJ2-1; 12 bases align to TRBD2. The CDR3 loop spans 19 amino acids. The germline V gene has CDR1 SGHRS and CDR2 YFSETQ. After removal of 1 base from V and 2 bases from J, the junction contained 10 bases not matched to a gene. The CDR3 protein is CASSLRGLAGGLTYNEQFF. The sequenced CDR3 bases are TGCGCCAGCAGCTTGAGGGGGCTAGCGGGGGGGCTTACCTACAATGAG.

About this clone: Read coverage stops 3 residues before the CDR3 terminus; the germline J gene supplies the remainder. The chain links TRBV20-1 to TRBJ2-7; D perhaps matches TRBD1 (5 bases). From germline, CDR1 is DFQATT and CDR2 SNEGSKA (reference sequence). The CDR3 sequence is 14 residues long. The V gene lost 6 bases and the J gene lost 2 bases, with 17 bases spanning the gap. CDR3 sequence reads: CSATPDTFTYEQYF. CDR3 DNA, as far as it was read: TGCAGTGCGACCCCGGACACCTTTACCTACGAG.

On this clone: The sequenced fragment ends 3 residues before the CDR3 boundary, so the rest is inferred from the germline J gene. The chain employs TRBV19 and TRBJ2-2; a possible D gene is TRBD1 (6 bases). The CDR3 is made up of 17 amino acids. Trimming cost V 7 bases and J 4 bases, with 22 bases left between them. Germline V CDR1 and CDR2: LNHDA, SQIVND (reference sequence). Here the CDR3 reads CASMPRGQLATTGELFF. The part of the CDR3 DNA that was read is TGTGCCAGTATGCCCCGTGGACAGCTGGCGACCACCGGGGAG.

A word on this clone: The CDR3 end is not reached by the read, which stops 3 residues before it; the germline J gene fills it in. V gene TRBV5-5 combines with J gene TRBJ1-2; D is possibly TRBD1 (6 bases). V gave up 4 bases and J gave up 0 bases, with 13 bases separating them. The CDR3 runs 15 residues. Germline V gives CDR1 SGHKS, CDR2 YYEKEE (reference sequence). The CDR3 reads CASSLNREANYGYTF. The DNA read from the CDR3 is TGTGCCAGCAGCCTAAACAGGGAAGCTAACTATGGC.

Regarding this clone: The read ends 3 residues early relative to the CDR3; the germline J gene fills the gap. The J gene is TRBJ1-1, the V gene TRBV19; D is perhaps TRBD1 (5 bases). The CDR3 is 14 amino acids. Deletions cut 3 bases from V and 0 bases from J, with 8 bases between. Germline V gene lookup returns CDR1 LNHDA and CDR2 SQIVND (reference sequence). The sequenced part of the CDR3 DNA is TGTGCCAGTAGTATCCAGGGTGTGAACACTGAA. Protein product: CASSIQGVNTE. The full CDR3 is CASSIQGVNTEAFF.

CDR3 DNA (partial): TGTGCCAGCAGAGATTACAGGGGCGGGAATTCACCG. Its translation is CASRDYRGGNSP. The full CDR3 is CASRDYRGGNSPLFF. The J gene is TRBJ2-2, the V gene TRBV7-9; maybe TRBD1 (7 bases). The DNA ends 3 residues before the CDR3 does, and the rest of the CDR3 is filled in from the germline J gene. This CDR3 has 15 amino acids. The V gene's germline CDR1 is SEHNR and CDR2 FQNEAQ (reference sequence).

For this clone: The observed sequence ends 3 residues before the CDR3 terminus, with the missing tail filled in from the germline J gene. This chain uses TRBV18 with TRBJ2-7; D unclear. Germline V gene data show CDR1 as KGHSH and CDR2 as LQKENI. This CDR3 region has 15 residues. V was cut by 2 bases and J by 5 bases, with 16 bases left in between. CDR3 DNA, as far as it was read: TGTGCCAGCTCACCAGGTCTCACAGAGTCCCACGAG. It encodes CASSPGLTESHE. The whole CDR3 sequence is CASSPGLTESHEQYF.

Concerning this clone itself: Read data end 3 residues before the CDR3 end; the end is taken from the germline J gene. This chain joins TRBV28 and TRBJ2-7, with 7 positions matching TRBD2. This CDR3 spans 11 amino acids. V gave up 5 bases and J gave up 6 bases; unmatched junction bases: 1. In germline, CDR1 is MDHEN, CDR2 SYDVKM. The CDR3 spells CASSTSVEQYF. CDR3 DNA, as far as it was read: TGTGCCAGCAGTACTAGCGTCGAG.

As concerns this clone: The read falls 3 residues short of the CDR3 end, and the missing part is taken from the germline J gene. The chain joins TRBV2 to TRBJ2-3; perhaps D is TRBD1 or TRBD2 (5 bases each). The CDR3 is 12 residues long. Germline V CDR1 and CDR2: SNHLY, FYNNEI. The DNA read from the CDR3 is TGTGCCAGCAGTGAACAGGGAGAGACG. Encoded protein: CASSEQGET. The entire CDR3 protein is CASSEQGETQYF. Using reference TRBV2 and TRBJ2-3 for the parts outside the CDR3, the full variable domain is EPEVTQTPSHQVTQMGQEVILRCVPISNHLYFYWYRQILGQKVEFLVSFYNNEISEKSEIFDDQFSVERPDGSNFTLKIRSTKLEDSAMYFCASSEQGETQYFGPGTRLTVL.